Listed below are T cell receptor beta chains from one sample, sequenced in a study of shared T cell receptors in the human thymus. The protocol was immunoSEQ multiplex PCR, while the TCRdb copy is restricted to in-frame clones and leaves out a portion. Of 650,000 to 950,000 clones listed, approximately 85% are singletons. The sample was also linked to a second study, of human thymus T cells.

Input material: thymocytes. The origin of the receptors is a girl under three years old with a congenital heart defect. The CDR3 runs from the conserved cysteine through the conserved F or W. D genes are given only for firm matches. Rows give clone size only sometimes, using once, few, many, or a class for an expanded clone.

j_call	cdr3_length	clone_size	d_call	v_call	cdr3_nt	cdr3_aa
TRBJ2-1	14	-	-	TRBV28	TGTGCCAGCAGTAAGGGGCCAGGGAACACCGAGCAGTTCTTC	CASSKGPGNTEQFF
TRBJ1-3	15	-	TRBD1	TRBV6-1	TGTGCCAGCAGACGACAGGGTCCCTCTGGAAACACCATATATTTT	CASRRQGPSGNTIYF
TRBJ1-2	19	-	-	TRBV15	TGTGCCACCAGCACGACCTTCCAACAGGGAAAAGGGATTAACTATGGCTACACCTTC	CATSTTFQQGKGINYGYTF
TRBJ1-1	18	-	TRBD1	TRBV7-2	TGTGCCAGCAGCTTAGCGTTATCGTCCAGGGGGTCAAGGCAGGGAGCTTTCTTT	CASSLALSSRGSRQGAFF
TRBJ1-1	16	once	-	TRBV28	TGTGCCAGCACCCACTGGGGCAGACTCATGAACACTGAAGCTTTCTTT	CASTHWGRLMNTEAFF
TRBJ2-7	13	-	-	TRBV7-6	TGTGCCAGCAGCTTAGTTACACGGGGCGAGCAGTACTTC	CASSLVTRGEQYF
TRBJ1-2	13	-	-	TRBV10-3	TGTGCCATCAGCCCTCAGGGGCACTATGGCTACACCTTC	CAISPQGHYGYTF
TRBJ1-2	20	-	-	TRBV27	TGTGCCAGCAGTTTAAACCAAAGACCATGGGAGGTCGCTGGGAACTATGGCTACACCTTC	CASSLNQRPWEVAGNYGYTF
TRBJ2-2	14	once	-	TRBV5-6	TGTGCCAGCAGCGGTACGGGGAACACCGGGGAGCTGTTTTTT	CASSGTGNTGELFF
TRBJ1-1	17	-	-	TRBV14	TGTGCCAGCAGCCAAGTGTGGCCTCGGGTGAGCTTCACTGAAGCTTTCTTT	CASSQVWPRVSFTEAFF
TRBJ1-4	13	-	TRBD1	TRBV5-3	TGTGCCAGAAGCGCCACAGGGGTAGAAAAACTGTTTTTT	CARSATGVEKLFF
TRBJ1-2	13	-	-	TRBV5-6	TGTGCCAGCAGCTTGGGAACCCCCGGGGGCTACACCTTC	CASSLGTPGGYTF
TRBJ2-7	16	-	TRBD2	TRBV11-2	TGTGCCAGCAGCTTTAGTCCTCCGGGCGGGGGTATCGAGCAGTACTTC	CASSFSPPGGGIEQYF
TRBJ1-2	13	-	-	TRBV5-6	TGTGCCAGCAGCCCGAACTCTAACTATGGCTACACCTTC	CASSPNSNYGYTF
TRBJ1-2	15	-	-	TRBV15	TGTGCCACCAGCAGAGGGGAGGGAAGGGGCGTAGGCTACACCTTC	CATSRGEGRGVGYTF
TRBJ2-7	11	few	-	TRBV28	TGTGCCAGCAGTCCAGCCTACGAGCAGTACTTC	CASSPAYEQYF
TRBJ2-2	15	-	-	TRBV2	TGTGCCAGCAGTGTGTTGGCAGCAGGCACCGGGGAGCTGTTTTTT	CASSVLAAGTGELFF
TRBJ1-2	15	-	-	TRBV5-4	TGTGCCAGCAGCTTGTCTACCGCTAATAACTATGGCTACACCTTC	CASSLSTANNYGYTF
TRBJ2-2	17	-	-	TRBV19	TGTGCCAGTAGTAGAGTTGTGTACAGAACTAACACCGGGGAGCTGTTTTTT	CASSRVVYRTNTGELFF
TRBJ2-6	20	-	TRBD1	TRBV2	TGTGCCAGCCGCGTAAAACCGGGACAGGGGCTCCTCCCTGGGGCCAACGTCCTGACTTTC	CASRVKPGQGLLPGANVLTF
TRBJ1-5	15	-	-	TRBV7-2	TGTGCCAGCAGCCTCGGTCACTATAGCAATCAGCCCCAGCATTTT	CASSLGHYSNQPQHF
TRBJ2-5	16	-	-	TRBV2	TGTGCCAGCAGTGAAGCGCTAAATCTCAGGGTAGAGACCCAGTACTTC	CASSEALNLRVETQYF
TRBJ1-1	15	-	TRBD1	TRBV4-1	TGCGCCAGCAGCCTCGACAGGGGAAAGAACACTGAAGCTTTCTTT	CASSLDRGKNTEAFF
TRBJ1-3	13	-	-	TRBV19	TGTGCCAGTAGTACCCGAACAGGAAACACCATATATTTT	CASSTRTGNTIYF
TRBJ2-7	13	-	-	TRBV7-9	TGTGCCAGTGTCGACAGTCCGACCTACGAGCAGTACTTC	CASVDSPTYEQYF
TRBJ1-1	14	-	-	TRBV4-1	TGCGCCAGCAGCCAAAGTCAGGTGCTCACTGAAGCTTTCTTT	CASSQSQVLTEAFF
TRBJ2-2	14	few	-	TRBV14	TGTGCCAGCAGCCAAGATGGCGGTACCGGGGAGCTGTTTTTT	CASSQDGGTGELFF
TRBJ2-1	15	-	-	TRBV4-3	TGCGCCAGCAGCCAAGAAGGGGTTTTCGAGAAGGAGCAGTTCTTC	CASSQEGVFEKEQFF
TRBJ1-2	15	-	-	TRBV6-1	TGTGCCAGCAGTGAAGATCTCGGGGGAAACTATGGCTACACCTTC	CASSEDLGGNYGYTF
TRBJ2-5	15	-	-	TRBV4-3	TGCGCCAGCTCCTCAGGGAAGGGTACTCGGGAGACCCAGTACTTC	CASSSGKGTRETQYF
TRBJ2-7	15	-	TRBD2	TRBV11-2	TGTGCCAGCAGCTTAGAACTAGCGGGGGGGCTGGGCCAGTACTTC	CASSLELAGGLGQYF
TRBJ1-5	13	few	-	TRBV2	TGTGCCAGCTCTGGGGGGGGTCATCAGCCCCAGCATTTT	CASSGGGHQPQHF
TRBJ1-3	14	-	-	TRBV19	TGTGCCAGTAGTATTGTTTGGGACACTAACACCATATATTTT	CASSIVWDTNTIYF
TRBJ2-3	17	-	TRBD1	TRBV19	TGTGCCAGTAGTATAGATGGAAACAGGGGGCCCACAGATACGCAGTATTTT	CASSIDGNRGPTDTQYF
TRBJ2-1	15	-	TRBD1	TRBV9	TGTGCCAGCAGCGTAGAAGAGGGGGCGGACAATGAGCAGTTCTTC	CASSVEEGADNEQFF
TRBJ2-7	15	once	TRBD1	TRBV28	TGTGCCAGCAGGGAAACGACAGGGGGCTACTACGAGCAGTACTTC	CASRETTGGYYEQYF
TRBJ1-2	13	-	-	TRBV29-1	TGCAGCGTTTTGCCTTCTACGGACTATGGCTACACCTTC	CSVLPSTDYGYTF
TRBJ1-1	17	-	TRBD1	TRBV5-8	TGTGCCAGCAGCTTGTTTCCCCCCGAGGACAGGCCCACTGAAGCTTTCTTT	CASSLFPPEDRPTEAFF
TRBJ1-4	14	-	-	TRBV5-5	TGTGCCAGCAGCCCCGGGTCCTCTAGGGAAAAACTGTTTTTT	CASSPGSSREKLFF
TRBJ1-4	16	-	-	TRBV10-3	TGTGCCATCAGTGAGTCGTGGGGAGTCAGGAATGAAAAACTGTTTTTT	CAISESWGVRNEKLFF